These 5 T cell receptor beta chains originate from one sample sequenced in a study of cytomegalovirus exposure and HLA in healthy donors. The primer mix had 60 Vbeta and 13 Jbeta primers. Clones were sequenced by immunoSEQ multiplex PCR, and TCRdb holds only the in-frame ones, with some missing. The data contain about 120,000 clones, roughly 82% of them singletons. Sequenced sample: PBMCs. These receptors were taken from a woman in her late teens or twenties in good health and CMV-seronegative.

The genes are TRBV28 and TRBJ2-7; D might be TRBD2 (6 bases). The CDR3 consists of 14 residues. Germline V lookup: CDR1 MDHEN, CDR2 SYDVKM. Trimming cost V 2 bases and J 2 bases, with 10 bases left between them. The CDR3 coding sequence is TGTGCCAGCAGTTTAGGAGGGTTCCCCTACGAGCAGTACTTC. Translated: CASSLGGFPYEQYF.

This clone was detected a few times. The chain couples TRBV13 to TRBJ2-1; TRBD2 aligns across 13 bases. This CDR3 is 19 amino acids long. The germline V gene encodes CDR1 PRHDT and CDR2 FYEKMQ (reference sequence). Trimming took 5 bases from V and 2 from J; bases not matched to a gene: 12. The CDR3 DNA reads TGTGCCAGCAGCCGCCGGACTAGCGGGAGACGGGGCCCCTACAATGAGCAGTTCTTC. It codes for CASSRRTSGRRGPYNEQFF.

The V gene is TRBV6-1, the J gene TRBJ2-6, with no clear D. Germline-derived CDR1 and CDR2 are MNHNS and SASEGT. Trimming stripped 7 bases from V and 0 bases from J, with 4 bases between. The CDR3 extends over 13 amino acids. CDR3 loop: CASTLSGANVLTF. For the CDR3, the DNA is TGTGCCAGCACCCTCTCTGGGGCCAACGTCCTGACTTTC.

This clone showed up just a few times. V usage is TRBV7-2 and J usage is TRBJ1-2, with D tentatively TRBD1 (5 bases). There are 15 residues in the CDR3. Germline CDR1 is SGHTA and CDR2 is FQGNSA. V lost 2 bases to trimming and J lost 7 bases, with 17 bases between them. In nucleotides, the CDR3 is TGTGCCAGCAGCTTAATGCTTCGGGGGGGTACTGGCTACACCTTC. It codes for CASSLMLRGGTGYTF.

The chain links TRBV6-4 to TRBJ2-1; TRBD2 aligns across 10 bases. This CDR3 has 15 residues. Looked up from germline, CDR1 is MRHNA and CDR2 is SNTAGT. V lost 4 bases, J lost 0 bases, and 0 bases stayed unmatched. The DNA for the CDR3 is TGTGCCAGCAGTGCTAGCGGGGGCTCCTACAATGAGCAGTTCTTC. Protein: CASSASGGSYNEQFF.